These 9 T cell receptor beta chains were sequenced from one sample in a study of blood T cell repertoires in COVID-19. Here immunoSEQ multiplex PCR was the method, and the copy in TCRdb shows in-frame clones only, minus some. The data contain 150,000 to 200,000 clones, 86% of them singletons. The sequencing sample was made of peripheral blood. The receptors were gathered from a man younger than 30 with acute or convalescent COVID-19.

This chain connects TRBV7-2 to TRBJ1-2; 7 bases map to TRBD1. Germline loops: CDR1 SGHTA, CDR2 FQGNSA. The V segment lost 8 bases and the J segment 5 bases; nucleotides outside the gene matches: 8. The CDR3 extends over 13 amino acids. Here the CDR3 reads CASRRDSSYGYTF. As DNA, the CDR3 is TGTGCCAGCCGACGGGACAGCTCTTATGGCTACACCTTC.

This clone was observed a handful of times. This chain links TRBV21-1 with TRBJ2-2; the DNA was not used to check the table's D call, TRBD1. TRBV21-1 is shown as a pseudogene. CDR3 length: 11 residues. The CDR3 loop reads CASPNTGELFF. As DNA, the CDR3 is TGTGCCAGCCCAAACACCGGGGAGCTGTTTTTT.

This chain links TRBV6-5 with TRBJ1-3; D ambiguous. The V gene's germline CDR1 is MNHEY and CDR2 SVGAGI. V lost 6 bases, J lost 7 bases, and 7 bases lay in between. The CDR3 runs 11 residues. CDR3 loop: CASRSINTIYF. The CDR3 nucleotides are TGTGCCAGCAGGAGTATTAACACCATATATTTT.

This clone has more than one count but fewer than ten. Additional DNA sequences in this sample encode the identical CDR3. The gene calls are TRBV5-1 and TRBJ1-2; 9 positions match TRBD1. CDR3 length: 15 amino acids. V shed 0 bases, J shed 4 bases, and the junction held 4 bases outside the gene matches. Germline assignment: CDR1 SGHRS and CDR2 YFSETQ. The CDR3 loop reads CASSLGQGVGYGYTF. Written as DNA, the CDR3 is TGCGCCAGCAGCTTGGGACAGGGGGTGGGCTATGGCTACACCTTC.

The J gene is TRBJ1-2, the V gene TRBV7-6, with D uncertain. Trimming cost V 1 base and J 0 bases, with 9 bases left between them. This CDR3 comprises 15 residues. Per the germline V gene, CDR1 is SGHVS and CDR2 is FNYEAQ. The chain's CDR3 is CASSLGIGANYGYTF. The CDR3 nucleotides are TGTGCCAGCAGCTTAGGGATAGGAGCTAACTATGGCTACACCTTC.

CDR3 residues: CASSVTSGGQETQYF. CDR3 nucleotide sequence: TGCGCCAGCAGCGTTACTAGCGGGGGGCAAGAGACCCAGTACTTC. This chain joins TRBV4-1 and TRBJ2-5; TRBD2 matches 12 bases. This CDR3 is 15 amino acids long. V was clipped by 5 bases and J by 2 bases; unmatched bases: 3. CDR1 and CDR2 from the germline V gene are MGHRA and YSYEKL.

The chain has TRBV4-1 and TRBJ2-3, with D possibly TRBD2 on 6 matching bases. Trimming took 1 base from V and 6 from J, leaving 14 bases between them. The CDR3 extends over 15 amino acids. Per the germline V gene, CDR1 is MGHRA and CDR2 is YSYEKL. This CDR3 is CASSQVGARGDTQYF. The CDR3 DNA follows: TGCGCCAGCAGCCAAGTTGGTGCGCGGGGTGATACGCAGTATTTT.

The V gene is TRBV28, the J gene TRBJ1-2; TRBD1 matches 10 bases. With V trimmed by 4 bases and J by 7 bases, 6 bases remained unmatched. Germline V CDR1 and CDR2: MDHEN, SYDVKM. The CDR3 runs to 14 residues. The CDR3 protein is CASSWDRGLSGYTF. The CDR3 bases are TGTGCCAGCAGTTGGGACAGGGGACTAAGTGGCTACACCTTC.

The chain recombines TRBV18 with TRBJ1-3; 10 bases match TRBD1. Unmatched junction bases numbered 4, after V lost 2 bases and J lost 0 bases. Germline CDR1 reads KGHSH; CDR2 reads LQKENI. The CDR3 has 17 amino acids. The CDR3 DNA follows: TGTGCCAGCTCACCAGGGACAGGGGTGGACTCTGGAAACACCATATATTTT. Amino acid sequence: CASSPGTGVDSGNTIYF.